A single sample gave rise to the 5 T cell receptor beta chains below, sequenced in a study of blood T cell repertoires in COVID-19. Data came from immunoSEQ multiplex PCR; TCRdb stores just in-frame clones and leaves some out. The sample holds roughly 30,000 clones, about 65% seen once. The sequenced sample consisted of peripheral blood. Every receptor here comes from a human donor in a cohort sampled during active COVID-19.

This sequence joins TRBV7-2 and TRBJ1-5; tentative D call: TRBD1 (5 bases). Germline CDR1 is SGHTA and CDR2 is FQGNSA. The CDR3 covers 13 residues. Trimming shortened V by 5 bases and J by 4 bases, and 9 bases separated the two germline ends. In nucleotides, the CDR3 is TGTGCCAGCAGCCGGACAAAGAATCAGCCCCAGCATTTT. It codes for CASSRTKNQPQHF.

This chain uses TRBV13 with TRBJ1-6; 7 nucleotides agree with TRBD1. CDR3 size: 15 residues. The germline gives CDR1 PRHDT, CDR2 FYEKMQ (reference sequence). The V and J ends lost 1 base and 6 bases, in that order; junction bases with no gene match: 3. The CDR3 DNA sequence: TGTGCCAGCAGCTTAGAGACAGGGATTAATTCACCCCTCCACTTT. Its protein product is CASSLETGINSPLHF.

V is TRBV19 and J is TRBJ1-6; a possible D gene is TRBD1 (6 bases). Germline CDR1 reads LNHDA; CDR2 reads SQIVND (reference sequence). With 10 bases removed from V and 10 bases from J, the gap between germline ends came to 14 bases. CDR3 length: 12 residues. The CDR3 nucleotides are TGTGCCACCTCCCAGGGGTTCTCACCCCTCCACTTT. This sequence encodes CATSQGFSPLHF.

This clone has only a few counts. The V gene is TRBV12-5, the J gene TRBJ2-5; maybe TRBD2 (5 bases). With 6 bases removed from V and 4 bases from J, the gap between germline ends came to 15 bases. Germline V gives CDR1 LGHNT, CDR2 FRNRAP. The CDR3 is 14 amino acids. CDR3 region: CASGEVEGRETQYF. The CDR3 nucleotides read TGTGCTAGTGGGGAGGTAGAGGGAAGAGAGACCCAGTACTTC. The whole variable domain, filled in from reference TRBV12-5 and TRBJ2-5, reads DARVTQTPRHKVTEMGQEVTMRCQPILGHNTVFWYRQTMMQGLELLAYFRNRAPLDDSGMPKDRFSAEMPDATLATLKIQPSEPRDSAVYFCASGEVEGRETQYFGPGTRLLVL.

The J gene is TRBJ1-6, the V gene TRBV6-2 or TRBV6-3, with a possible D match to TRBD1 (6 bases). Trimming removed 6 bases at V and 8 bases at J, with 14 bases between. Germline V gene lookup returns CDR1 MNHEY and CDR2 SVGEGT. This CDR3 has 14 residues. The CDR3 sequence: CASSTGHPHSPLHF. DNA of the CDR3: TGTGCCAGCAGCACGGGACACCCACATTCACCCCTCCACTTT.